The subject of this entry is one TCR beta chain. The PCR ran on 60 Vbeta and 13 Jbeta primers. The method was immunoSEQ multiplex PCR; TCRdb's version includes in-frame clones alone and lacks a portion of them. This sample yields over 200,000 clones, of which around 80% are seen a single time; around 5.4% belongs to the top ten. The CDR3 length is 16 residues. The germline V gene has CDR1 SGHTS and CDR2 YDEGEE. V shed 3 bases and J shed 8 bases, with 23 bases lying between them. This entry belongs to a study of cytomegalovirus exposure and HLA in healthy donors. There were likely unrecorded immune exposures, though donors were nominally healthy when sampled.

The sequenced material came from PBMCs. V and J are TRBV5-8 and TRBJ1-1; D might be TRBD1 (6 bases). The source of this sequence is a middle-aged woman in good health and CMV-seropositive. The DNA for the CDR3 is TGTGCCAGCAGCTGGACCCCGGGACACCCTAAAACGGAAGCTTTCTTT. Encoded protein: CASSWTPGHPKTEAFF. The full variable domain, rest sourced from reference TRBV5-8 and TRBJ1-1, is EAGVTQSPTHLIKTRGQQATLRCSPISGHTSVYWYQQALGLGLQFLLWYDEGEERNRGNFPPRFSGRQFPNYSSELNVNALELEDSALYLCASSWTPGHPKTEAFFGQGTRLTVV.